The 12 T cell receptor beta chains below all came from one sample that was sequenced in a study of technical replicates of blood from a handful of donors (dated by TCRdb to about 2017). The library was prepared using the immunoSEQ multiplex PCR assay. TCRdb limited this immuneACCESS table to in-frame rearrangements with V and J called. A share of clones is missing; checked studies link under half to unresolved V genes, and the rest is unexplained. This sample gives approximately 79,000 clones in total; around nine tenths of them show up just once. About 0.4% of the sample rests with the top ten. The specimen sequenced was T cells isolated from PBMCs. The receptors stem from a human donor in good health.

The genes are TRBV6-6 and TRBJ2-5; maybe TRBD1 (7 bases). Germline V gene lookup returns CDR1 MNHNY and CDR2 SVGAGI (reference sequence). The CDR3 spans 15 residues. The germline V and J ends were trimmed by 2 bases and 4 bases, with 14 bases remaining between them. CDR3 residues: CASSYAGTAGETQYF. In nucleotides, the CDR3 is TGTGCCAGCAGTTACGCGGGGACAGCGGGAGAGACCCAGTACTTC.

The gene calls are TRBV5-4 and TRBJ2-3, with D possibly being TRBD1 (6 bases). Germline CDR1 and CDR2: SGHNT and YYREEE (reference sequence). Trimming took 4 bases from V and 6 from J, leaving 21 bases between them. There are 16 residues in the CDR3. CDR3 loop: CASSRASSHQGDTQYF. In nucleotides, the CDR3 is TGTGCCAGCAGCCGCGCTAGCAGCCACCAGGGGGATACGCAGTATTTT.

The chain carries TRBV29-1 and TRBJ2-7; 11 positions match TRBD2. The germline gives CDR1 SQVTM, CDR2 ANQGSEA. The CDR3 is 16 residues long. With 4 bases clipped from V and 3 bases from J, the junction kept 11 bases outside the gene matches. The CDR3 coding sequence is TGCAGCGTTGTTGGGCTAGCGGGAGGCGGGGGCTACGAGCAGTACTTC. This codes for CSVVGLAGGGGYEQYF.

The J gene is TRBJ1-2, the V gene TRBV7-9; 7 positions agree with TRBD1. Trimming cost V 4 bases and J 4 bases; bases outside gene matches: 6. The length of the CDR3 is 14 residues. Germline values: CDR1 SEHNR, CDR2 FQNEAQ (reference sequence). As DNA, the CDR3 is TGTGCCAGCAGCTCTAAGGACAGGCCCTATGGCTACACCTTC. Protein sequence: CASSSKDRPYGYTF.

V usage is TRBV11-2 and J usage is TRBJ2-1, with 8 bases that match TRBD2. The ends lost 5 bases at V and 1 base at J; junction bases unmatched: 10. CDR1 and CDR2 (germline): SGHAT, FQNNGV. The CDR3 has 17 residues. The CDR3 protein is CASSQSSGWGSYNEQFF. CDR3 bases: TGTGCCAGCAGCCAGTCTAGCGGGTGGGGGTCCTACAATGAGCAGTTCTTC. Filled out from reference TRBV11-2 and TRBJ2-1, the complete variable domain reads EAGVAQSPRYKIIEKRQSVAFWCNPISGHATLYWYQQILGQGPKLLIQFQNNGVVDDSQLPKDRFSAERLKGVDSTLKIQPAKLEDSAVYLCASSQSSGWGSYNEQFFGPGTRLTVL.

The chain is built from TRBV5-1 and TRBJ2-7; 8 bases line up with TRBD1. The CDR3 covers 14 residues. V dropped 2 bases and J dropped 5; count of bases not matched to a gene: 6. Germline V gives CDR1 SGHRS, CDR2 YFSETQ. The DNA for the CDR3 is TGCGCCAGCAGCTTATACAGGGGGGAAGACGAGCAGTACTTC. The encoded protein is CASSLYRGEDEQYF.

The CDR3 nucleotides read TGTGCCAGCAGCTTGGTCAGTCTGAACACTGAAGCTTTCTTT. Its translation: CASSLVSLNTEAFF. J is TRBJ1-1 and V is TRBV5-8; no clear D gene. Trimming cost V 0 bases and J 0 bases, with 6 bases left between them. The CDR3 has 14 amino acids. Germline lookup yields CDR1 SGHTS and CDR2 YDEGEE.

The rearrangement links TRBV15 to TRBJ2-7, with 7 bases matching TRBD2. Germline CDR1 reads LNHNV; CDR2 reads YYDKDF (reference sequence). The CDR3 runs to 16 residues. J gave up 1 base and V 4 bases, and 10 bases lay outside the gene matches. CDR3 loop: CATSIVAGVRSYEQYF. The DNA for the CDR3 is TGTGCCACCAGCATAGTCGCGGGAGTAAGGTCCTACGAGCAGTACTTC. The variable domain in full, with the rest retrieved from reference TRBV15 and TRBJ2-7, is DAMVIQNPRYQVTQFGKPVTLSCSQTLNHNVMYWYQQKSSQAPKLLFHYYDKDFNNEADTPDNFQSRRPNTSFCFLDIRSPGLGDTAMYLCATSIVAGVRSYEQYFGPGTRLTVT.

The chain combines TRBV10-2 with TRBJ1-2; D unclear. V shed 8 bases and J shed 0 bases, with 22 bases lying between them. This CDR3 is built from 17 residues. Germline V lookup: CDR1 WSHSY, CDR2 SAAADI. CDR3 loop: CASAYSPTGSANYGYTF. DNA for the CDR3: TGCGCCAGCGCTTATTCCCCTACCGGAAGCGCTAACTATGGCTACACCTTC.

This CDR3 is CASRPGLAESYEQYF. Here the CDR3 DNA reads TGTGCCAGCAGACCGGGACTAGCGGAGTCCTACGAGCAGTACTTC. V gene TRBV2 combines with J gene TRBJ2-7, with 11 bases that match TRBD2. The ends lost 6 bases at V and 1 base at J; junction bases unmatched: 5. The CDR3 totals 15 residues. CDR1 and CDR2 from the germline V gene are SNHLY and FYNNEI.

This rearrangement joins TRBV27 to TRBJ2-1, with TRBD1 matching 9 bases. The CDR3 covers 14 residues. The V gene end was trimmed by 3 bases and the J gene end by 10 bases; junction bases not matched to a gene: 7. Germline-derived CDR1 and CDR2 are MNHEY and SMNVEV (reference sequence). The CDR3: CASSFGTGFREQFF. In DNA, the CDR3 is TGTGCCAGCAGTTTCGGGACAGGGTTCAGGGAGCAGTTCTTC.

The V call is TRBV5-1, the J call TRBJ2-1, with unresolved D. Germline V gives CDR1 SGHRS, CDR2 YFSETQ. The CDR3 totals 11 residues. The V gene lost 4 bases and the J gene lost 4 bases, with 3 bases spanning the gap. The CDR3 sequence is CASSQYNEQFF. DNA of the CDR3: TGCGCCAGCAGCCAGTACAATGAGCAGTTCTTC.